The 26 T cell receptor beta chains in this list originate from one sample, sequenced in a study of post-analysis software for immune sequencing data. Study-level points and caveats: There were about 5 TRBV segments more frequent in patients than controls, and TRBV5-6, TRBV5-1 and TRBV20-1 were among them.

The antigens these receptors bind are not known. Built from TCR beta cDNA, the libraries had unique molecular identifiers in them. From the PCR reads, TCRdb called clonotypes with MiXCR, one entry per CDR3 protein. This sample has hundreds of thousands of distinct CDR3 sequences, with roughly 45% found just once. The sample consisted of blood. These receptors were obtained from a girl between 10 and 17 years old with multiple sclerosis.

The genes are TRBV20-1 and TRBJ2-5; TRBD1 matches at 9 bases. The germline gives CDR1 DFQATT, CDR2 SNEGSKA (reference sequence). The CDR3 contains 16 residues. V was pared by 0 bases and J by 5 bases, with 10 bases of the junction left unmatched. The CDR3 spells CSARDRTGGFGETQYF. CDR3 in DNA: TGCAGTGCTAGAGATCGCACAGGGGGCTTTGGGGAGACCCAGTACTTC.

The chain is built from TRBV10-3 and TRBJ1-2, with D possibly being TRBD1 (6 bases). V gave up 8 bases and J gave up 4 bases, with 17 bases separating them. The CDR3 totals 14 residues. Germline V gene data show CDR1 as ENHRY and CDR2 as SYGVKD. CDR3 region: CAIVDSNAIYGYTF. CDR3 sequence (DNA): TGTGCCATCGTGGACAGTAACGCGATCTATGGCTACACCTTC.

The chain joins TRBV28 to TRBJ2-7, with no clear D. V was trimmed by 8 bases and J by 4 bases, leaving 12 bases between them. The CDR3 consists of 12 residues. The germline V gene encodes CDR1 MDHEN and CDR2 SYDVKM. In nucleotides, the CDR3 is TGTGCCAGCTTCCGGATCGGGTACGAGCAGTACTTC. Its protein is CASFRIGYEQYF.

This clonotype was detected ten times or more. V usage is TRBV29-1 and J usage is TRBJ1-2; D gene uncertain. V lost 4 bases to trimming and J lost 2 bases, with 8 bases between them. Germline V gene lookup returns CDR1 SQVTM and CDR2 ANQGSEA. The CDR3 runs 12 residues. CDR3 sequence reads: CSVVAGNYGYTF. The CDR3, as DNA: TGCAGCGTTGTAGCGGGGAACTATGGCTACACCTTC.

This clonotype was counted between two and nine times. The genes are TRBV6-6 and TRBJ2-3; 7 nucleotides align to TRBD2. Per the germline V gene, CDR1 is MNHNY and CDR2 is SVGAGI (reference sequence). The CDR3 covers 15 residues. V lost 7 bases and J lost 3; bases outside the gene matches: 10. CDR3 DNA sequence: TGTGCCAGCACCAAGCGGGGTGATGGTACAGATACGCAGTATTTT. This translates into CASTKRGDGTDTQYF.

The gene calls are TRBV12-3 or TRBV12-4 and TRBJ1-5; D uncertain. Trimming shortened V by 2 bases and J by 5 bases, and 4 bases separated the two germline ends. CDR3 size: 12 residues. DNA for the CDR3: TGTGCCAGCAGTTTAAACTATCAGCCCCAGCATTTT. This sequence encodes CASSLNYQPQHF.

The chain combines TRBV29-1 with TRBJ2-7, with D unclear. CDR3 length: 12 amino acids. Per germline, CDR1 SQVTM and CDR2 ANQGSEA. Between the trimmed V and J ends, which lost 0 bases and 2 bases, there was a span of 5 bases. CDR3 amino acids: CSVEDLAYEQYF. CDR3 in DNA: TGCAGCGTTGAAGATCTGGCCTACGAGCAGTACTTC.

This clonotype showed up just a few times. The CDR3 loop reads CSAAYSPYEQYF. In nucleotides, the CDR3 is TGCAGCGCCGCCTACAGTCCCTACGAGCAGTACTTC. The genes are TRBV29-1 and TRBJ2-7, with no clear D. CDR1 and CDR2 from the germline V gene are SQVTM and ANQGSEA. The CDR3 has 12 residues. V lost 7 bases and J 2 bases, leaving 12 bases between the germline ends.

The rearrangement links TRBV7-2 to TRBJ2-3; TRBD2 aligns across 8 bases. This CDR3 spans 15 amino acids. V shed 4 bases, J shed 2 bases, and the junction held 5 bases outside the gene matches. Germline loops: CDR1 SGHTA, CDR2 FQGNSA. CDR3: CASSWPGGNTDTQYF. The CDR3 nucleotides read TGTGCCAGCAGCTGGCCGGGAGGGAACACAGATACGCAGTATTTT.

This clonotype was counted between two and nine times. CDR3 region: CSARDRRSGRFYEQYF. CDR3 bases: TGCAGTGCTAGAGATCGGCGGAGCGGGAGGTTCTACGAGCAGTACTTC. The rearrangement links TRBV20-1 to TRBJ2-7; 9 positions agree with TRBD2. Germline V CDR1 and CDR2: DFQATT, SNEGSKA (reference sequence). The CDR3 contains 16 residues. The J segment lost 3 bases and the V segment lost 0 bases, leaving 9 bases of the junction unmatched.

The V call is TRBV5-1, the J call TRBJ2-7; no clear D gene. From germline, CDR1 is SGHRS and CDR2 YFSETQ. This CDR3 has 11 amino acids. V lost 4 bases and J 5 bases, leaving 7 bases between the germline ends. In DNA form, the CDR3 reads TGCGCCAGCAGCCAGTTGGACGAGCAGTACTTC. It codes for CASSQLDEQYF.

The V and J genes are TRBV7-2 and TRBJ2-1, with no clear D. V was shortened by 0 bases and J by 3 bases, with 6 bases between the two germline ends. The CDR3 is 14 residues long. Germline loops: CDR1 SGHTA, CDR2 FQGNSA. The CDR3, as DNA: TGTGCCAGCAGCTTAGCGGTTGACTACAATGAGCAGTTCTTC. Its translation: CASSLAVDYNEQFF. Looking up the rest from reference TRBV7-2 and TRBJ2-1 gives the full variable domain: GAGVSQSPSNKVTEKGKDVELRCDPISGHTALYWYRQSLGQGLEFLIYFQGNSAPDKSGLPSDRFSAERTGGSVSTLTIQRTQQEDSAVYLCASSLAVDYNEQFFGPGTRLTVL.

This rearrangement joins TRBV29-1 to TRBJ2-7; D may be TRBD1 (5 bases). Germline V gene data show CDR1 as SQVTM and CDR2 as ANQGSEA. Deletions cut 2 bases from V and 0 bases from J, with 14 bases between. The CDR3 contains 15 residues. DNA for the CDR3: TGCAGCGTTGAATACGGGCCTAGGGGCTCCTACGAGCAGTACTTC. The encoded protein is CSVEYGPRGSYEQYF.

This chain connects TRBV7-9 to TRBJ1-6, with D perhaps TRBD1 (5 bases). The V and J ends lost 6 bases and 5 bases respectively, with 8 bases between them. Germline values: CDR1 SEHNR, CDR2 FQNEAQ (reference sequence). The CDR3 length is 13 residues. For the CDR3, the DNA is TGTGCCAGCAGAAGAGGGGATAATTCACCCCTCCACTTT. This codes for CASRRGDNSPLHF.

The V and J genes are TRBV28 and TRBJ1-2; TRBD1 might be the D (5 bases). The CDR3 loop spans 14 amino acids. Germline V gives CDR1 MDHEN, CDR2 SYDVKM. Deletions cut 6 bases from V and 0 bases from J, with 11 bases between. In DNA, the CDR3 is TGTGCCAGCAGGGAGGGGCCAGCTAACTATGGCTACACCTTC. Translating gives CASREGPANYGYTF.

The chain uses TRBV4-2 and TRBJ1-5, with 11 bases matching TRBD1. Unmatched junction bases numbered 0, after V lost 0 bases and J lost 5 bases. Germline V lookup: CDR1 LGHNA, CDR2 YNFKEQ. The CDR3 is 15 amino acids. The CDR3 nucleotides read TGTGCCAGCAGCCAAGAGGACAGGGGGCATCAGCCCCAGCATTTT. Translated: CASSQEDRGHQPQHF.

This clonotype was seen only once. The chain recombines TRBV27 with TRBJ2-5, with 9 bases identical to TRBD2. With V trimmed by 8 bases and J by 6 bases, 10 bases remained unmatched. Germline V gene lookup returns CDR1 MNHEY and CDR2 SMNVEV (reference sequence). CDR3 length equals 14 residues. CDR3 sequence reads: CASGRSGSEKTQYF. In DNA form, the CDR3 reads TGTGCCAGCGGTCGTAGCGGGAGTGAAAAGACCCAGTACTTC.

As DNA, the CDR3 is TGTGCCAGCAGTCCTCTCGGCAGACAAACCTACGAGCAGTACTTC. Translated, it gives CASSPLGRQTYEQYF. The chain employs TRBV3-1 and TRBJ2-7; no firm D call. CDR1 LGHDT and CDR2 YNNKEL come from the germline V gene (reference sequence). V lost 6 bases and J 2 bases, leaving 17 bases between the germline ends. The CDR3 has 15 residues.

The sample holds a few counts of this clonotype. This chain joins TRBV7-2 and TRBJ2-4; 15 bases line up with TRBD2. Germline loops: CDR1 SGHTA, CDR2 FQGNSA. Trimming at V came to 0 bases and at J to 7 bases, leaving 16 bases not matched to a gene. The CDR3 spans 21 residues. CDR3 residues: CASSLAGLAGGRGSQGNIQYF. In nucleotides, the CDR3 is TGTGCCAGCAGCTTAGCCGGACTAGCGGGAGGGCGGGGTAGCCAAGGGAACATTCAGTACTTC.

There are a few counts of this clonotype. CDR3 protein: CSAQIAGYSTDTQYF. CDR3 coding DNA: TGCAGTGCCCAAATAGCGGGATACAGCACAGATACGCAGTATTTT. The chain carries TRBV20-1 and TRBJ2-3, with 8 bases aligning to TRBD2. Germline CDR1 reads DFQATT; CDR2 reads SNEGSKA (reference sequence). V lost 6 bases, J lost 0 bases, and 8 bases stayed unmatched. The CDR3 runs to 15 residues.

This clonotype was observed a single time. The V gene is TRBV13, the J gene TRBJ1-2; 9 bases align to TRBD1. Per the germline V gene, CDR1 is PRHDT and CDR2 is FYEKMQ (reference sequence). Losses at the gene ends were 4 bases for V and 4 bases for J; bases not matched to a gene: 7. The CDR3 sequence is 15 residues long. The CDR3: CASSSDGDRAYGYTF. CDR3 sequence (DNA): TGTGCCAGCAGCTCCGACGGGGACAGGGCCTATGGCTACACCTTC.

This sequence joins TRBV15 and TRBJ2-7; no definite D call. Trimming pared 1 base from V and 0 bases from J, leaving 7 bases between. CDR3 size: 14 residues. From germline, CDR1 is LNHNV and CDR2 YYDKDF (reference sequence). In DNA form, the CDR3 reads TGTGCCACCAGCAGAGGCCGAATCTCCTACGAGCAGTACTTC. Encoded protein: CATSRGRISYEQYF.

There are a few counts of this clonotype. The chain links TRBV10-3 to TRBJ1-2; D gene uncertain. Trimming cost V 4 bases and J 4 bases, with 7 bases left between them. The V gene's germline CDR1 is ENHRY and CDR2 SYGVKD. The CDR3 extends over 12 amino acids. The CDR3 reads CAISAATYGYTF. Here the CDR3 DNA reads TGTGCCATCAGTGCGGCGACCTATGGCTACACCTTC.

This clonotype was counted only a few times. This chain uses TRBV20-1 with TRBJ2-7; 7 bases are a match to TRBD2. Germline CDR1 and CDR2: DFQATT and SNEGSKA (reference sequence). V lost 5 bases and J lost 3; bases outside the gene matches: 7. CDR3 length: 13 residues. The DNA for the CDR3 is TGCAGTGCTCCCTCCGGGACTAACTACGAGCAGTACTTC. Translated, it gives CSAPSGTNYEQYF.

The chain couples TRBV20-1 to TRBJ2-7; no reliable D call. The CDR3 has 11 residues. The germline V and J ends were trimmed by 1 base and 9 bases, with 10 bases remaining between them. Germline V gene lookup returns CDR1 DFQATT and CDR2 SNEGSKA (reference sequence). In DNA, the CDR3 is TGCAGTGCTAGAGGGATCCTGAGGCAGTACTTC. Residues: CSARGILRQYF.

The chain employs TRBV10-3 and TRBJ2-5, with TRBD1 matching 9 bases. The germline CDR1 and CDR2 sequences are ENHRY and SYGVKD. After removal of 4 bases from V and 4 bases from J, the junction contained 4 bases not matched to a gene. This CDR3 is 14 amino acids long. DNA of the CDR3: TGTGCCATCAGTGGGACAGGGGAGTCAGAGACCCAGTACTTC. Its protein product is CAISGTGESETQYF.